Included here is one T cell receptor (beta chain) sequence, with context. This sample was taken from a study of blood T cell repertoires in COVID-19. Study-level information: Nucleic acid was either cDNA or gDNA, and it came from T cells, B-cell-depleted T cells, or PBMCs.

Participant ages covered about 18 to 89 years across 25 or so US areas. Profiling relied on immunoSEQ multiplex PCR, and the TCRdb table lists in-frame clones only, not all of them. The data hold over 200,000 clones, with roughly 90% observed a single time. The V gene end was trimmed by 3 bases and the J gene end by 5 bases; junction bases not matched to a gene: 13. Germline V gene lookup returns CDR1 LGHDT and CDR2 YNNKEL (reference sequence). This CDR3 has 18 residues. The sample taken for sequencing was PBMCs or T cells enriched from blood (not recorded which). This TCR was sampled from a woman aged 50 to 60 in a cohort exposed to, infected with or recovered from COVID-19 (not recorded which). This chain connects TRBV3-1 (or the pseudogene TRBV3-2) to TRBJ2-2; 9 bases map to TRBD1. The CDR3 DNA sequence: TGTGCCAGCAGCCATTATCAAGGGGACAGGGCTAGGACCGGGGAGCTGTTTTTT. As protein: CASSHYQGDRARTGELFF.